This T cell receptor (beta chain) was captured in a study of blood T cells in healthy people across ages. Alongside a J-beta primer mix, a sample-barcoded 5' primer served in a second PCR lasting about 7 to 11 cycles. In TCRdb, the 5' RACE reads were re-called with MiXCR into one record per CDR3 protein. The sample consists of under 1,100,000 distinct CDR3 sequences, almost 25% of them appearing once. The sample holds a few counts of this clonotype. Germline CDR1 and CDR2: SEHNR and FQNEAQ (reference sequence). This CDR3 is 17 amino acids long. The same specimen was also included in a second study, on T cells of mothers and their children.

The rearrangement links TRBV7-9 to TRBJ2-1; D remains unclear. The last part of the DNA fits TRBJ2-7 better; the J call may be wrong. The sequencing sample was made of blood. This TCR derives from a girl aged 2-10 years in good health. The CDR3 nucleotides read TGTGCCAGCAGCCCCGCCTCAAGAGTTGTTTTGGTCTACGAGCAGTACTTC. This gives the protein CASSPASRVVLVYEQYF.